The entry that follows covers one T cell receptor (beta chain) sequence. Its specificity is not known. The CDR3 length is 13 residues. The V segment lost 5 bases and the J segment 7 bases; nucleotides outside the gene matches: 5. Germline values: CDR1 GTSNPN, CDR2 SVGIG (reference sequence). The entry originates in a study of T cell responses to AZD1222 COVID-19 vaccine. Study-wide results and caveats: Mapped onto spike, vaccine-associated CD4 TCRs spanned it and were dominant at 160-218 and 743-854. It should be noted that donors were predominantly white British and more often female, and clonal diversity was possibly underestimated.

Sequencing used immunoSEQ multiplex PCR; TCRdb keeps in-frame clones, though not all of them. The data show roughly 100,000 clones, roughly 91% seen once. This chain links TRBV30 with TRBJ1-6, with 7 positions matching TRBD1. This sequence was found in an adult in good health. Specimen: peripheral blood, collected on day 0 of AZD1222 vaccination. The CDR3: CAWHTGANSPLHF. The CDR3 DNA sequence: TGTGCCTGGCATACAGGGGCAAATTCACCCCTCCACTTT.